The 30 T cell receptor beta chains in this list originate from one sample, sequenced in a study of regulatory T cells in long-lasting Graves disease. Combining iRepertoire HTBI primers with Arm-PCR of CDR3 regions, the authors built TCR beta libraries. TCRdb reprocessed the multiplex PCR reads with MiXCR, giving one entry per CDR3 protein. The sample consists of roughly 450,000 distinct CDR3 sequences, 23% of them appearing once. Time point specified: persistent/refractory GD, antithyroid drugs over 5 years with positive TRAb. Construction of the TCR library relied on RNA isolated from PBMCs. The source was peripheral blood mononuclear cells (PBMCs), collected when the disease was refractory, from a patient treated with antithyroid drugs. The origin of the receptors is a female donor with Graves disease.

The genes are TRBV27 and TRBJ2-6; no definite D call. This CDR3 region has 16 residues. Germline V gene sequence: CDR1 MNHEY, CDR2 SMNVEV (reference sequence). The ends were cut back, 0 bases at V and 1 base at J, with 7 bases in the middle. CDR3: CASSLSSTSGANVLTF. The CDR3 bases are TGTGCCAGCAGTTTATCAAGTACTTCTGGGGCCAACGTCCTGACTTTC.

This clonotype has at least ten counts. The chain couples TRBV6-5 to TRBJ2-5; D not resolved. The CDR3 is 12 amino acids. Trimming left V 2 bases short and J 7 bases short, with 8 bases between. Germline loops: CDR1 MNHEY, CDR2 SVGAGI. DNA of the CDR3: TGTGCCAGCAGTTACCCGTCGGGGACCCAGTACTTC. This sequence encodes CASSYPSGTQYF.

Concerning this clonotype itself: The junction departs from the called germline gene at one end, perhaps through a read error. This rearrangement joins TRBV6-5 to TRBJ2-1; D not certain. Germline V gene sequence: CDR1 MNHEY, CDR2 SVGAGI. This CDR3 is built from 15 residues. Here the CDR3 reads CASSDSPLARDEQFF. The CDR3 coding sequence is TGTGCCAGCAGTGACTCGCCGTTAGCCCGCGATGAGCAGTTCTTC.

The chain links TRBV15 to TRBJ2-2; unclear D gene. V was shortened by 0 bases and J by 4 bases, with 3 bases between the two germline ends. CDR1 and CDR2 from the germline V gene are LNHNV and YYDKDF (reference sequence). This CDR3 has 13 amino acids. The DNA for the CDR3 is TGTGCCACCAGCAGAGATACCACCGGGGAGCTGTTTTTT. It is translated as CATSRDTTGELFF.

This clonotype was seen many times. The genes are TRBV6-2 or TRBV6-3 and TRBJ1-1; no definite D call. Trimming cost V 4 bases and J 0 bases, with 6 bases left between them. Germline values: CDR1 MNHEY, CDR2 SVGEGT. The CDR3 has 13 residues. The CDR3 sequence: CASSSTMNTEAFF. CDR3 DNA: TGTGCCAGCAGTTCGACCATGAACACTGAAGCTTTCTTT.

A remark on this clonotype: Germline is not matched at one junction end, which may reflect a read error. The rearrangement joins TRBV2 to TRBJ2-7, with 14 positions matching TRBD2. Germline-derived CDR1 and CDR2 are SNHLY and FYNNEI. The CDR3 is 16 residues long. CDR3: CTSSARTSGRRNEQYF. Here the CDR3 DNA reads TGTACCAGCAGCGCCCGGACTAGCGGGAGGAGGAACGAGCAGTACTTC.

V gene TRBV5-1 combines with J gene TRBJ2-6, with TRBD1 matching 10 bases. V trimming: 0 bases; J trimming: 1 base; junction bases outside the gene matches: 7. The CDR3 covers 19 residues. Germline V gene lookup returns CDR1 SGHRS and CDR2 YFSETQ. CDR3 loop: CASSLEGTGVVSGANVLTF. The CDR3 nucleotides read TGCGCCAGCAGCTTGGAAGGGACAGGGGTTGTATCTGGGGCCAACGTCCTGACTTTC.

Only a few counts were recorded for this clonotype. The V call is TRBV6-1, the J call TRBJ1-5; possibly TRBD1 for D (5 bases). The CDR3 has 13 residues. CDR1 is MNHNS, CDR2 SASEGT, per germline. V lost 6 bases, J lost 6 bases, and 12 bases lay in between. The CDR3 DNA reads TGTGCCAGCAGAACGACTAGGGGTCAGCCCCAGCATTTT. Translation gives CASRTTRGQPQHF.

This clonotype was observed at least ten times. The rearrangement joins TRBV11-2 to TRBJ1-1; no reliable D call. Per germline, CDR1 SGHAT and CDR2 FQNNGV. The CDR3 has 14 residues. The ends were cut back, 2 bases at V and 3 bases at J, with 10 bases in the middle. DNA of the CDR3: TGTGCCAGCAGCTTATATGGAGGAGACACTGAAGCTTTCTTT. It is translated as CASSLYGGDTEAFF. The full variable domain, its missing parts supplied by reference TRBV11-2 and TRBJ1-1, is EAGVAQSPRYKIIEKRQSVAFWCNPISGHATLYWYQQILGQGPKLLIQFQNNGVVDDSQLPKDRFSAERLKGVDSTLKIQPAKLEDSAVYLCASSLYGGDTEAFFGQGTRLTVV.

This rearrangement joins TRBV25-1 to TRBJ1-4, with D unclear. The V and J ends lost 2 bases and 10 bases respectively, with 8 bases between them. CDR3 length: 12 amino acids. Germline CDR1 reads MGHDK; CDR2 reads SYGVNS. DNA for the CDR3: TGTGCCAGCAGTGAACCGGAGGGAAAACTGTTTTTT. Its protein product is CASSEPEGKLFF.

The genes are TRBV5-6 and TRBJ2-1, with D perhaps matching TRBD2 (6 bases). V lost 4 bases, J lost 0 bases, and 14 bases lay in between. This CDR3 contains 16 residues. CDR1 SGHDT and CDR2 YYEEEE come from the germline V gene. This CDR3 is CASSRRAGSSYNEQFF. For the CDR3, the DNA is TGTGCCAGCAGCCGGAGGGCAGGGAGCTCCTACAATGAGCAGTTCTTC.

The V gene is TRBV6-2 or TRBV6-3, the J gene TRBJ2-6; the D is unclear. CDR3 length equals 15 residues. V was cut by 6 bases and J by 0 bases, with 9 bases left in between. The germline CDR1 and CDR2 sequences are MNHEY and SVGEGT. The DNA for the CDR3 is TGTGCCAGCAGCCGGCCGGTCTCTGGGGCCAACGTCCTGACTTTC. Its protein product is CASSRPVSGANVLTF.

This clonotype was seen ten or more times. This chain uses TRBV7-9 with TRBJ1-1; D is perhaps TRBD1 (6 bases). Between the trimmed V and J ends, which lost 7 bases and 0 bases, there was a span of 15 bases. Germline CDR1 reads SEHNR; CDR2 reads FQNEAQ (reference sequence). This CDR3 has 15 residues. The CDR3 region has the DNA TGTGCCAGCACTACACCCGGGGGCGTGAACACTGAAGCTTTCTTT. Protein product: CASTTPGGVNTEAFF.

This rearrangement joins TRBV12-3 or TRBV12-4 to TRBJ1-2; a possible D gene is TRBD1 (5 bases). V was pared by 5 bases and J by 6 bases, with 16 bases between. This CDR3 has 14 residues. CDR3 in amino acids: CASSLRGRYNGYTF. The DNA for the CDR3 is TGTGCCAGCAGTCTAAGGGGACGCTATAATGGCTACACCTTC.

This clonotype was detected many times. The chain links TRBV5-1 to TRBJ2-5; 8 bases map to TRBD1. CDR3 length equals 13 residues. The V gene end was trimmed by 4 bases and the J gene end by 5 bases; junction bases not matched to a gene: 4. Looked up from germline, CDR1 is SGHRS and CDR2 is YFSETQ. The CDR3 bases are TGCGCCAGCAGCCTCGGGACAGGCGAGACCCAGTACTTC. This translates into CASSLGTGETQYF.

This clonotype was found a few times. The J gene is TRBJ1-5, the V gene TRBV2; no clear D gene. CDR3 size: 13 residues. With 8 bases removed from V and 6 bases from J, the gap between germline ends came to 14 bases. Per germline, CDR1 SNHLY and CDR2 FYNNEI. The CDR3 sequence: CASERQEGQPQHF. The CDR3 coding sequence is TGTGCCAGCGAGCGGCAGGAGGGTCAGCCCCAGCATTTT.

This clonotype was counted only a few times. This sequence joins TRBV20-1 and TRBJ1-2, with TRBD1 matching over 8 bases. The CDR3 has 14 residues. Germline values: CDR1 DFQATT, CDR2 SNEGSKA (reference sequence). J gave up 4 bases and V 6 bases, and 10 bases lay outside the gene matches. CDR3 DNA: TGCAGTGCCAGACAGGGGACCCAGGGCTATGGCTACACCTTC. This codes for CSARQGTQGYGYTF.

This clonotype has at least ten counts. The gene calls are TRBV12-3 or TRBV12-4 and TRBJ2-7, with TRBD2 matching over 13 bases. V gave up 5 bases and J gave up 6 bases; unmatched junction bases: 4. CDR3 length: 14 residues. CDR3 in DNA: TGTGCCAGCAGTCCCGGACTAGCGGGAGCCGAGCAGTACTTC. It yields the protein CASSPGLAGAEQYF.

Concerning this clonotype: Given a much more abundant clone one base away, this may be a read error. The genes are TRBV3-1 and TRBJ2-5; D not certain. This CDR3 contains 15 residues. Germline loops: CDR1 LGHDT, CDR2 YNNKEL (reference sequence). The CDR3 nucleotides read TGTGCCAGGAGCCAAGACCCCCAGAGAACTGAGACCCAGTACTTC. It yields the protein CARSQDPQRTETQYF.

The CDR3 spells CASSLVVLASYEQYF. The CDR3 nucleotides read TGTGCCAGCAGCTTAGTAGTCCTGGCCTCCTACGAGCAGTACTTC. The V and J genes are TRBV7-2 and TRBJ2-7, with D hard to call. The CDR3 is 15 residues long. Deletions cut 1 base from V and 0 bases from J, with 10 bases between. Germline V gene lookup returns CDR1 SGHTA and CDR2 FQGNSA.

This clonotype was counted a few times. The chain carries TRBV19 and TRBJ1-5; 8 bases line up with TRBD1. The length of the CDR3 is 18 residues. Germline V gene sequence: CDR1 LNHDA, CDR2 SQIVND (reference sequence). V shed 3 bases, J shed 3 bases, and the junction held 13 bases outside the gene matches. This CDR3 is CASSISAGQGLFNQPQHF. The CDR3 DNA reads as TGTGCCAGTAGTATTTCTGCTGGACAGGGCCTTTTCAATCAGCCCCAGCATTTT.

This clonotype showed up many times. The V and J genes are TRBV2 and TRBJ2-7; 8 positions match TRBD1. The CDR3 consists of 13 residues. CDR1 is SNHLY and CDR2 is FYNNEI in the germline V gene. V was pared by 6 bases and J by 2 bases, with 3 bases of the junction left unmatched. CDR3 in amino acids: CASRGQVPYEQYF. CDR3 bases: TGTGCCAGCAGGGGACAGGTCCCCTACGAGCAGTACTTC. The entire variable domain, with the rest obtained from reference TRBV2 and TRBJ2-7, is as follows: EPEVTQTPSHQVTQMGQEVILRCVPISNHLYFYWYRQILGQKVEFLVSFYNNEISEKSEIFDDQFSVERPDGSNFTLKIRSTKLEDSAMYFCASRGQVPYEQYFGPGTRLTVT.

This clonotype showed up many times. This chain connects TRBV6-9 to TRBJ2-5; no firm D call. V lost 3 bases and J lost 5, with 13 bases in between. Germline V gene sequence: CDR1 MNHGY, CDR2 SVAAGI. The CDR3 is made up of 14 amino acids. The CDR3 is CASSYASSAETQYF. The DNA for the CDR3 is TGTGCCAGCAGTTACGCTTCCTCGGCGGAGACCCAGTACTTC.

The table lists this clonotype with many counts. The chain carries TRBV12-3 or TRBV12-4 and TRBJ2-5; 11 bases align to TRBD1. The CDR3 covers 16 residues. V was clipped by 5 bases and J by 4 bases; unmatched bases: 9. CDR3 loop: CASSETGTGGRETQYF. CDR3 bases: TGTGCCAGCAGTGAAACCGGGACAGGGGGTAGAGAGACCCAGTACTTC.

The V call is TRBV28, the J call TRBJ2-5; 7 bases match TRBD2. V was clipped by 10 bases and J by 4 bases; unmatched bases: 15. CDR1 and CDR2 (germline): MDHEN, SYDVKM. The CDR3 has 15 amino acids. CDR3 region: CATYSGISFRETQYF. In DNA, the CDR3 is TGTGCCACCTACAGCGGGATATCCTTTCGAGAGACCCAGTACTTC.

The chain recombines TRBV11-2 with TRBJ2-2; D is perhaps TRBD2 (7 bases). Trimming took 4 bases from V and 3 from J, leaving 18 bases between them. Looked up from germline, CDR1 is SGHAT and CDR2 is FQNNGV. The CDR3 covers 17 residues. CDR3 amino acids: CASSYSRRGQDTGELFF. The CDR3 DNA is TGTGCCAGCAGCTACTCCCGGCGGGGGCAAGACACCGGGGAGCTGTTTTTT. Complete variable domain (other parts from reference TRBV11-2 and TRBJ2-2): EAGVAQSPRYKIIEKRQSVAFWCNPISGHATLYWYQQILGQGPKLLIQFQNNGVVDDSQLPKDRFSAERLKGVDSTLKIQPAKLEDSAVYLCASSYSRRGQDTGELFFGEGSRLTVL.

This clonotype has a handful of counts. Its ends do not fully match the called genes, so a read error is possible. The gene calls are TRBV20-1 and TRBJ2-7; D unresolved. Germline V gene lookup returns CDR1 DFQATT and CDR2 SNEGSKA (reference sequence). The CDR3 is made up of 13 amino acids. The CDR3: CSARESLGYEQHF. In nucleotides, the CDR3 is TGCAGTGCTAGAGAGAGTCTCGGATACGAGCAGCACTTC.

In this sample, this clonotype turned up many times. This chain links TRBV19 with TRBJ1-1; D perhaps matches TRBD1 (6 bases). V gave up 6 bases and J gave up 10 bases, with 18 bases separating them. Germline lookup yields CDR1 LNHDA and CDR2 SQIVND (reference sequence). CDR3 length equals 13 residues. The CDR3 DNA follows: TGTGCCAGTAGGAAAAGGACAGCGCCGGTAGCTTTCTTT. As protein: CASRKRTAPVAFF.

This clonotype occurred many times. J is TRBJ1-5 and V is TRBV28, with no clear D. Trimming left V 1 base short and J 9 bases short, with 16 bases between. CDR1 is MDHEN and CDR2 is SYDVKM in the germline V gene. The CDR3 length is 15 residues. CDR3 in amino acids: CASSLLTRTQGPQHF. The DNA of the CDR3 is TGTGCCAGCAGTTTATTGACTCGTACCCAAGGGCCCCAGCATTTT.

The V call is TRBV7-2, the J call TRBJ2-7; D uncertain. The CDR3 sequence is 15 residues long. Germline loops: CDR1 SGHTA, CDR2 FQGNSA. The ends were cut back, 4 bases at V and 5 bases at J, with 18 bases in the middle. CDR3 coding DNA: TGTGCCAGCAGCTCCTCCGACCCATTTGCAAACGAGCAGTACTTC. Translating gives CASSSSDPFANEQYF.